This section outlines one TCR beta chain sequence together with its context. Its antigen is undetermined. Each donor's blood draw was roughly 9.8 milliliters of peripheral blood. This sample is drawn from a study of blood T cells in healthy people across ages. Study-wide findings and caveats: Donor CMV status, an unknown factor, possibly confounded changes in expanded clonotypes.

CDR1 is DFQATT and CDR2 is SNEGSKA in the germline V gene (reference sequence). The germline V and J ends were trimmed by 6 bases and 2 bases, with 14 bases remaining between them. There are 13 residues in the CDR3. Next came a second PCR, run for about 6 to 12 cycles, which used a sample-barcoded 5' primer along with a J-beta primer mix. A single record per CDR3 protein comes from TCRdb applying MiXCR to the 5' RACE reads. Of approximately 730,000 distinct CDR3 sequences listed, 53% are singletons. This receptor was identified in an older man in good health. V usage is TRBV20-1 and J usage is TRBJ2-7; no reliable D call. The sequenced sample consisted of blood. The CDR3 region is CSAPASSPYEQYF. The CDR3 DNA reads TGCAGTGCCCCAGCAAGTAGCCCCTACGAGCAGTACTTC.